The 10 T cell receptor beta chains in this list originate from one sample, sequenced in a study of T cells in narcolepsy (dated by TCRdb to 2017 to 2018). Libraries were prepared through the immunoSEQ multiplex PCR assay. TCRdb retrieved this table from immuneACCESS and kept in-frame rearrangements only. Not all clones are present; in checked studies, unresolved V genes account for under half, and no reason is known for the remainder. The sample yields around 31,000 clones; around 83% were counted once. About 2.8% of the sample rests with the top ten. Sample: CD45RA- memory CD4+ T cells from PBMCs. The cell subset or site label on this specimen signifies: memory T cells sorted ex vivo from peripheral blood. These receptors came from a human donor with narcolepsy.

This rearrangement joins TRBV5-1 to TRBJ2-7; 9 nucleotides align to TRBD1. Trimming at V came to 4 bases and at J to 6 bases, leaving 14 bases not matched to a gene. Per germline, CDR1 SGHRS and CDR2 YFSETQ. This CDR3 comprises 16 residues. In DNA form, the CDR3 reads TGCGCCAGCAGCCCCTCTAAGGGACAGGGATTGAGCGAGCAGTACTTC. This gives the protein CASSPSKGQGLSEQYF.

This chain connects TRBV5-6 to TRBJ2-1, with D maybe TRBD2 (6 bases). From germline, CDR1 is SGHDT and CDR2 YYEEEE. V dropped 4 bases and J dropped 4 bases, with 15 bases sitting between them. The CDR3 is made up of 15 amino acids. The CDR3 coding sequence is TGTGCCAGCAGCCCCGCGGGACCGCCTTACAATGAGCAGTTCTTC. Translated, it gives CASSPAGPPYNEQFF.

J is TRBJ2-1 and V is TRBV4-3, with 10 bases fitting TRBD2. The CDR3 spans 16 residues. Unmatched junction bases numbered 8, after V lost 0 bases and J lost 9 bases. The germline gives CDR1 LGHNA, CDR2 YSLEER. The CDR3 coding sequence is TGCGCCAGCAGCCAAGACCAGCTAGCGGGGGTCGTTGAGCAGTTCTTC. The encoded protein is CASSQDQLAGVVEQFF.

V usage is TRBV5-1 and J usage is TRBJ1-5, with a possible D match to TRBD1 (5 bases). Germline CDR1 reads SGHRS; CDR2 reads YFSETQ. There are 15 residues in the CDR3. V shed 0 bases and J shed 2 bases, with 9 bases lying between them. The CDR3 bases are TGCGCCAGCAGCTTGGCCGGGGCTCGCAATCAGCCCCAGCATTTT. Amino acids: CASSLAGARNQPQHF.

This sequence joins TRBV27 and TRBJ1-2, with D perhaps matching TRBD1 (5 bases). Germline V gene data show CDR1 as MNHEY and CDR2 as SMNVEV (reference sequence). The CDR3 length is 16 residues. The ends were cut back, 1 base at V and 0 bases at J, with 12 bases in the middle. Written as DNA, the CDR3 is TGTGCCAGCAGTTTATGGTCCGACAGACCTAACTATGGCTACACCTTC. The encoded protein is CASSLWSDRPNYGYTF.

The CDR3, as DNA: TGCGCCAGCAGCCCGGACAGGTTGAGCTCCTACGAGCAGTACTTC. This codes for CASSPDRLSSYEQYF. J is TRBJ2-5 and V is TRBV10-1; 7 bases line up with TRBD1. The DNA end is more similar to TRBJ2-7, so the J call may be wrong. The germline CDR1 and CDR2 sequences are WNHNN and SYGVQD (reference sequence). This CDR3 contains 15 residues.

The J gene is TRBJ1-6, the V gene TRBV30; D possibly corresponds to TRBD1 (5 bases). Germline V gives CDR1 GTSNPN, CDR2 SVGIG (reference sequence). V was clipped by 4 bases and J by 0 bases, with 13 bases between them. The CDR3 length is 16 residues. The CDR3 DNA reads TGTGCCTGGAACCGTAAGGGGAGCTCCTATAATTCACCCCTCCACTTT. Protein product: CAWNRKGSSYNSPLHF.

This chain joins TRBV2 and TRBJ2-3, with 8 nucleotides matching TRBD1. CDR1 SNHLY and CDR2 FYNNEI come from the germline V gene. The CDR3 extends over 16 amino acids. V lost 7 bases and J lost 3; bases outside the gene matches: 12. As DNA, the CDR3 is TGTGCCAGCAACAGGGGGGCGTCAATGTCTACAGATACGCAGTATTTT. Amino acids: CASNRGASMSTDTQYF.

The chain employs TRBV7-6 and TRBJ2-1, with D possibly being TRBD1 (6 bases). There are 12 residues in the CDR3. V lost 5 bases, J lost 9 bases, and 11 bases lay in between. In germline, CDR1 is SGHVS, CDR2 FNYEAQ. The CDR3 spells CASSPEGGEQFF. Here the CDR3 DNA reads TGTGCCAGCAGCCCAGAAGGGGGTGAGCAGTTCTTC.

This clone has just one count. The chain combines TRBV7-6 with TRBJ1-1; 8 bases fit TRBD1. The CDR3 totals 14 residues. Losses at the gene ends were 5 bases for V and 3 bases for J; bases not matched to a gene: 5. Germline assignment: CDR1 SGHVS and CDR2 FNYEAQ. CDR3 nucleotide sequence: TGTGCCAGCAGCCAGCGGACAGGGTACACTGAAGCTTTCTTT. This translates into CASSQRTGYTEAFF.